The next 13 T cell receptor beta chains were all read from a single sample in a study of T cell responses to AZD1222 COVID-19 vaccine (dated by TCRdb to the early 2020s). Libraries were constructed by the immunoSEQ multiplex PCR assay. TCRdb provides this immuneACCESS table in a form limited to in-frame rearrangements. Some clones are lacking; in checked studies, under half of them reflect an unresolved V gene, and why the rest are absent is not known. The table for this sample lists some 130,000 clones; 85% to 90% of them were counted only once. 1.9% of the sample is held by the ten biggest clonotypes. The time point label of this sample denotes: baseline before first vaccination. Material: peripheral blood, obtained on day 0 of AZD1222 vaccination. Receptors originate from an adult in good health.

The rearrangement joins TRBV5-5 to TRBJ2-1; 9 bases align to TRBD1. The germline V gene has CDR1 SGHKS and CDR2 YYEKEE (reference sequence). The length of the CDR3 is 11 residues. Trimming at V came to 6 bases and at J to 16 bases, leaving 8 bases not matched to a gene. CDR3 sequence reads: CASTLDRGRFF. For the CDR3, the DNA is TGTGCCAGCACCCTAGACAGGGGGAGATTCTTC. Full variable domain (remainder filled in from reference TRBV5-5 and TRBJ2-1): DAGVTQSPTHLIKTRGQQVTLRCSPISGHKSVSWYQQVLGQGPQFIFQYYEKEERGRGNFPDRFSARQFPNYSSELNVNALLLGDSALYLCASTLDRGRFFGPGTRLTVL.

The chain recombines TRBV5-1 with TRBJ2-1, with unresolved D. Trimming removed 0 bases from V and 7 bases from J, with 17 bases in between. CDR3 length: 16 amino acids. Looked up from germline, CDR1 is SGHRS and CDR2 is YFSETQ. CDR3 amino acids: CASSLATAVRTNEQFF. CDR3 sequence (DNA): TGCGCCAGCAGCTTGGCTACCGCGGTTAGAACAAATGAGCAGTTCTTC.

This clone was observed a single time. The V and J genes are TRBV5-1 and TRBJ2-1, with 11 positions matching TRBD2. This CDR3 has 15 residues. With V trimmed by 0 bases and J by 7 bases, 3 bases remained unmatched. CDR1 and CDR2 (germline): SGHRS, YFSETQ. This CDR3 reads CASSLDLAGGNEQFF. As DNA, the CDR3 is TGCGCCAGCAGCTTGGACCTAGCGGGGGGTAATGAGCAGTTCTTC.

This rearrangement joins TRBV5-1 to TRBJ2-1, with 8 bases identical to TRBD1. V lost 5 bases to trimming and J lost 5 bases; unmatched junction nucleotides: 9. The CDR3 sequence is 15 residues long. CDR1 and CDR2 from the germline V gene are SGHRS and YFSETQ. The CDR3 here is CASRALQGVNNEQFF. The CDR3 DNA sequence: TGCGCCAGCAGAGCTTTACAGGGGGTTAACAATGAGCAGTTCTTC. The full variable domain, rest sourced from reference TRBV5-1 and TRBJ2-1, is KAGVTQTPRYLIKTRGQQVTLSCSPISGHRSVSWYQQTPGQGLQFLFEYFSETQRNKGNFPGRFSGRQFSNSRSEMNVSTLELGDSALYLCASRALQGVNNEQFFGPGTRLTVL.

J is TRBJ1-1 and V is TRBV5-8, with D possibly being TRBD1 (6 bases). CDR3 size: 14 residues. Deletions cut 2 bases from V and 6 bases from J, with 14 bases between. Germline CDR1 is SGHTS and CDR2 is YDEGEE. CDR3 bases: TGTGCCAGCAGCTTCAGGGGAACGGGTCCTGAAGCTTTCTTT. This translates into CASSFRGTGPEAFF.

The CDR3 nucleotides read TGTGCCATCAGGGCCCAGACAGGGGGAAATTCACCCCTCCACTTT. Residues: CAIRAQTGGNSPLHF. The rearrangement uses TRBV10-3 and TRBJ1-6, with TRBD1 identical over 9 bases. Germline CDR1 is ENHRY and CDR2 is SYGVKD. The CDR3 covers 15 residues. Germline trimming cut 6 bases from V and 7 bases from J; bases unmatched to any gene: 7.

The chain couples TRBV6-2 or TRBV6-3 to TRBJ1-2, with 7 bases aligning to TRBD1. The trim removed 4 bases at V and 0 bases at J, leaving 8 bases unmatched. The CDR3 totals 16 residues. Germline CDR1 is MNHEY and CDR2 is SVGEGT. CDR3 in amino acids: CASSSGQPSANYGYTF. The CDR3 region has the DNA TGTGCCAGCAGTTCGGGACAGCCTTCAGCTAACTATGGCTACACCTTC.

The CDR3 spells CASSQGPQGRYTF. The CDR3 nucleotides read TGTGCCAGCAGCCAAGGTCCTCAGGGGCGCTACACCTTC. The genes are TRBV3-1 (or the pseudogene TRBV3-2) and TRBJ1-2, with D possibly matching TRBD1 (6 bases). CDR3 length: 13 amino acids. Germline V gene data show CDR1 as LGHDT and CDR2 as YNNKEL (reference sequence). Deletions cut 1 base from V and 9 bases from J, with 12 bases between.

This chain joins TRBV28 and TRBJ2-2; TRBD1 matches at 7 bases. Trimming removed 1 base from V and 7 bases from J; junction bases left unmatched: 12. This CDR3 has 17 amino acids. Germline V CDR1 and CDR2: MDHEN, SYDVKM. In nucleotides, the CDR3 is TGTGCCAGCAGTTTATCAGGGACAGCCGGGTTTGGCGGGGAGCTGTTTTTT. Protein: CASSLSGTAGFGGELFF. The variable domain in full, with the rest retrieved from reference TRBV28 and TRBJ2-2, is DVKVTQSSRYLVKRTGEKVFLECVQDMDHENMFWYRQDPGLGLRLIYFSYDVKMKEKGDIPEGYSVSREKKERFSLILESASTNQTSMYLCASSLSGTAGFGGELFFGEGSRLTVL.

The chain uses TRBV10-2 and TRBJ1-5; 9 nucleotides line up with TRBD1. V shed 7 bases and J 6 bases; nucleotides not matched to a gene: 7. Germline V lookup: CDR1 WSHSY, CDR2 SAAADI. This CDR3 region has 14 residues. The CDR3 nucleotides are TGCGCCAGCACCCTGACAGGGGGAGTTCAGCCCCAGCATTTT. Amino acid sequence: CASTLTGGVQPQHF.

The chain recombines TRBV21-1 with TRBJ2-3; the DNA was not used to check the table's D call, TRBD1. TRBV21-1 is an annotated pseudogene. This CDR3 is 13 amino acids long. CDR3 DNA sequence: TGTGCCAGCACCATAAGGGGGACAGATACGCAGTATTTT. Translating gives CASTIRGTDTQYF.

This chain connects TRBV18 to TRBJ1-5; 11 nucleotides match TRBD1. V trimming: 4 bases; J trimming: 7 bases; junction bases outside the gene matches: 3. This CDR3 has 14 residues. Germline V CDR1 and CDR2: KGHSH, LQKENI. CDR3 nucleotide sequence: TGTGCCAGCTCACAGGACAGGGGGCCACAGCCCCAGCATTTT. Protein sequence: CASSQDRGPQPQHF. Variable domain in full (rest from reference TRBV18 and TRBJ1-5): NAGVMQNPRHLVRRRGQEARLRCSPMKGHSHVYWYRQLPEEGLKFMVYLQKENIIDESGMPKERFSAEFPKEGPSILRIQQVVRGDSAAYFCASSQDRGPQPQHFGDGTRLSIL.

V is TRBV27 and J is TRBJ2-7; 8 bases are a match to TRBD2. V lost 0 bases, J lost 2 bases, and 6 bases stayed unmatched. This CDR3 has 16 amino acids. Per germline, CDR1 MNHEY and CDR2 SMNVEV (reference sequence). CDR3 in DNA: TGTGCCAGCAGTTTATCGGTCCCTAGCGGGCCCTACGAGCAGTACTTC. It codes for CASSLSVPSGPYEQYF.